These 13 T cell receptor beta chains were all obtained from the same sample, sequenced in a study of monozygotic twins with inflammatory bowel disease. TCRdb reprocessed the 5' RACE reads and keeps a single row for each CDR3 protein, giving no DNA. The sample data list some 190,000 distinct CDR3 sequences. Sequencing was carried out using blood. Source of these receptors: a human donor with ulcerative colitis or Crohn's disease, or a healthy co-twin of an affected twin (not recorded which).

The chain carries TRBV5-1 and TRBJ1-1; TCRdb gives TRBD1 as the D gene, but with no DNA this cannot be confirmed. Germline lookup yields CDR1 SGHRS and CDR2 YFSETQ. The CDR3 extends over 12 amino acids. The CDR3 reads CASSFSGVEAFF.

CDR3 region: CASSLYMADQETQYF. The chain combines TRBV11-2 with TRBJ2-5. Germline V gene data show CDR1 as SGHAT and CDR2 as FQNNGV. The CDR3 extends over 15 amino acids.

J is TRBJ1-4 and V is TRBV7-2. This CDR3 comprises 14 residues. Germline-derived CDR1 and CDR2 are SGHTA and FQGNSA. CDR3 in amino acids: CASSFFGTNEKLFF.

The chain is built from TRBV7-2 and TRBJ2-2; TCRdb names TRBD1, which stays unverified in the absence of DNA. Germline CDR1 is SGHTA and CDR2 is FQGNSA. CDR3 length equals 15 residues. Here the CDR3 reads CASSSRQGATGELFF.

The rearrangement links TRBV6-5 to TRBJ1-5. CDR3 size: 16 residues. Germline values: CDR1 MNHEY, CDR2 SVGAGI. The CDR3 protein is CASSYSKWYAGQPQHF.

This chain joins TRBV7-2 and TRBJ2-7; absent DNA, TCRdb's TRBD2 call cannot be checked. CDR3 length: 16 residues. The germline V gene has CDR1 SGHTA and CDR2 FQGNSA. The CDR3 loop is CASSPTGTSPNYEQYF.

This chain links TRBV15 with TRBJ1-2; no DNA is available, so the TRBD1 call from TCRdb remains unchecked. CDR3 length: 16 residues. The germline V gene has CDR1 LNHNV and CDR2 YYDKDF (reference sequence). The CDR3 loop reads CVTSTTHRQGGEGYTF. Combining the CDR3 with reference TRBV15 and TRBJ1-2 gives the whole variable domain DAMVIQNPRYQVTQFGKPVTLSCSQTLNHNVMYWYQQKSSQAPKLLFHYYDKDFNNEADTPDNFQSRRPNTSFCFLDIRSPGLGDTAMYLCVTSTTHRQGGEGYTFGSGTRLTVV.

This chain links TRBV18 with TRBJ1-4. The CDR3 is made up of 14 amino acids. Germline CDR1 reads KGHSH; CDR2 reads LQKENI. The CDR3 reads CASSTQGGGEKLFF. Full variable domain (outside the CDR3, taken from reference TRBV18 and TRBJ1-4): NAGVMQNPRHLVRRRGQEARLRCSPMKGHSHVYWYRQLPEEGLKFMVYLQKENIIDESGMPKERFSAEFPKEGPSILRIQQVVRGDSAAYFCASSTQGGGEKLFFGSGTQLSVL.

The rearrangement links TRBV10-3 to TRBJ2-2; TCRdb proposes TRBD1, but this gene call is untestable without DNA. The CDR3 sequence is 16 residues long. Germline-derived CDR1 and CDR2 are ENHRY and SYGVKD. The CDR3 is CAISNGDRADTGELFF.

The J gene is TRBJ2-5, the V gene TRBV5-1; without DNA, the TCRdb call of TRBD1 cannot be checked. Germline V gives CDR1 SGHRS, CDR2 YFSETQ. The CDR3 spans 16 residues. The CDR3 is CASSLGGTDQGKTQYF. The whole variable domain, filled in from reference TRBV5-1 and TRBJ2-5, reads KAGVTQTPRYLIKTRGQQVTLSCSPISGHRSVSWYQQTPGQGLQFLFEYFSETQRNKGNFPGRFSGRQFSNSRSEMNVSTLELGDSALYLCASSLGGTDQGKTQYFGPGTRLLVL.

The genes are TRBV24-1 and TRBJ1-5. This CDR3 region has 13 residues. In germline, CDR1 is KGHDR, CDR2 SFDVKD. The CDR3 spells CATSGVGNQPQHF.

This chain joins TRBV30 and TRBJ2-5. In germline, CDR1 is GTSNPN, CDR2 SVGIG (reference sequence). The CDR3 length is 15 residues. CDR3 sequence: CAWSGVTSGQETQYF. The whole variable domain, filled in from reference TRBV30 and TRBJ2-5, reads SQTIHQWPATLVQPVGSPLSLECTVEGTSNPNLYWYRQAAGRGLQLLFYSVGIGQISSEVPQNLSASRPQDRQFILSSKKLLLSDSGFYLCAWSGVTSGQETQYFGPGTRLLVL.

The V call is TRBV7-2, the J call TRBJ2-5; there is no DNA to check the TCRdb D call of TRBD2. The CDR3 is 14 amino acids. Germline V gene sequence: CDR1 SGHTA, CDR2 FQGNSA. The CDR3 reads CASSLEALAGTQYF.